One and the same sample provided the 15 T cell receptor beta chains below, sequenced in a study of T cells in Graves' hyperthyroidism and ophthalmopathy. Amplification of TCR beta CDR3 regions used RNA as the template. The study used the HTBI primer set for a first-round RT-PCR of the TCR CDR3. TCRdb processed the multiplex PCR reads anew with MiXCR; each CDR3 protein has one entry. In the table there are under 250,000 distinct CDR3 sequences, about 17% of which are singletons. Sample: blood. These receptors originate from a woman aged 45 to 65 with Graves' hyperthyroidism.

This clonotype has just a few counts. The rearrangement joins TRBV6-1 to TRBJ1-6; 9 bases are shared with TRBD1. V shed 7 bases, J shed 9 bases, and the junction held 10 bases outside the gene matches. The CDR3 length is 15 residues. Germline V CDR1 and CDR2: MNHNS, SASEGT. The CDR3 nucleotides are TGTGCCAGCACTATCGCCTCGGACAGGGGTTCACCCCTCCACTTT. It codes for CASTIASDRGSPLHF.

This clonotype was recorded at least ten times. The chain couples TRBV30 to TRBJ1-1; D remains unclear. Germline-derived CDR1 and CDR2 are GTSNPN and SVGIG (reference sequence). This CDR3 contains 14 residues. V lost 3 bases, J lost 0 bases, and 11 bases lay in between. DNA for the CDR3: TGTGCCTGGAGCCTATCGTACATGAACACTGAAGCTTTCTTT. This translates into CAWSLSYMNTEAFF.

At least ten counts were recorded for this clonotype. The J gene is TRBJ1-5, the V gene TRBV12-3 or TRBV12-4, with TRBD1 matching 7 bases. The CDR3 extends over 14 amino acids. With 6 bases clipped from V and 5 bases from J, the junction kept 7 bases outside the gene matches. This CDR3 is CASRRGQDYQPQHF. As DNA, the CDR3 is TGTGCCAGCAGACGAGGACAGGACTATCAGCCCCAGCATTTT.

This clonotype was detected only a few times. The rearrangement joins TRBV27 to TRBJ2-2; D may be TRBD1 (6 bases). CDR3 length: 15 residues. V gave up 7 bases and J gave up 7 bases, with 19 bases separating them. Germline V CDR1 and CDR2: MNHEY, SMNVEV (reference sequence). CDR3 sequence reads: CASNPSGHNIGELFF. CDR3 in DNA: TGTGCCAGCAACCCCTCGGGACATAATATCGGGGAGCTGTTTTTT.

This clonotype has a count of ten or more. CDR3 in amino acids: CASSPFSGRPGELFF. In DNA, the CDR3 is TGTGCCAGCAGTCCCTTTAGCGGGAGACCCGGGGAGCTGTTTTTT. The rearrangement uses TRBV12-3 or TRBV12-4 and TRBJ2-2; TRBD2 agrees at 9 bases. The junction had 7 bases not matched to a gene; V was cut back by 5 bases and J by 6 bases. The CDR3 is 15 residues long.

This clonotype was observed a handful of times. The chain couples TRBV10-1 to TRBJ2-7; D not resolved. Between the trimmed V and J ends, which lost 2 bases and 2 bases, there was a span of 7 bases. The CDR3 extends over 13 amino acids. The V gene's germline CDR1 is WNHNN and CDR2 SYGVQD (reference sequence). The CDR3 spells CASSESATYEQYF. The CDR3 region has the DNA TGCGCCAGCAGTGAGAGCGCAACCTACGAGCAGTACTTC.

This sequence joins TRBV6-1 and TRBJ2-3; 8 bases agree with TRBD2. J gave up 2 bases and V 6 bases, and 13 bases lay outside the gene matches. Looked up from germline, CDR1 is MNHNS and CDR2 is SASEGT. The CDR3 loop spans 17 amino acids. The CDR3: CASSPRVAGPVTDTQYF. As DNA, the CDR3 is TGTGCCAGCAGCCCCAGGGTAGCGGGGCCGGTCACAGATACGCAGTATTTT.

This clonotype was observed at least ten times. The chain joins TRBV6-7 to TRBJ2-5; no definite D call. TRBV6-7 is labeled an ORF, and its function is uncertain. The CDR3 is made up of 11 amino acids. The germline V and J ends were trimmed by 5 bases and 2 bases, with 3 bases remaining between them. The DNA of the CDR3 is TGTGCCAGCAGTCATCAAGAGACCCAGTACTTC. Its protein is CASSHQETQYF.

This clonotype was observed a single time. The chain joins TRBV2 to TRBJ1-5, with 7 bases that match TRBD1. CDR1 SNHLY and CDR2 FYNNEI come from the germline V gene. The CDR3 totals 15 residues. Trimming took 5 bases from V and 5 from J; bases not matched to a gene: 9. For the CDR3, the DNA is TGTGCCAGCAGTCGGGCAGGGGGAGGCGATCAGCCCCAGCATTTT. It codes for CASSRAGGGDQPQHF. The full variable domain, its missing parts supplied by reference TRBV2 and TRBJ1-5, is EPEVTQTPSHQVTQMGQEVILRCVPISNHLYFYWYRQILGQKVEFLVSFYNNEISEKSEIFDDQFSVERPDGSNFTLKIRSTKLEDSAMYFCASSRAGGGDQPQHFGDGTRLSIL.

This clonotype occurred many times. Here the CDR3 reads CASSHSGRAYEQYF. CDR3 sequence (DNA): TGTGCCAGCAGCCATAGCGGGAGGGCCTACGAGCAGTACTTC. The chain is built from TRBV3-1 and TRBJ2-7, with 11 bases fitting TRBD2. CDR1 and CDR2 from the germline V gene are LGHDT and YNNKEL (reference sequence). The CDR3 loop spans 14 amino acids. V dropped 3 bases and J dropped 2; count of bases not matched to a gene: 0.

This clonotype was seen repeatedly, ten times or more. The chain links TRBV14 to TRBJ2-5; D is unclear. The CDR3 sequence is 15 residues long. CDR1 is SGHDN, CDR2 FVKESK, per germline. V shed 2 bases and J shed 5 bases, with 15 bases lying between them. CDR3 DNA sequence: TGTGCCAGCAGCCAATGGACCCCTCTGAGGGAGACCCAGTACTTC. As protein: CASSQWTPLRETQYF.

This clonotype was counted many times. The chain links TRBV7-8 to TRBJ2-7, with 11 bases aligning to TRBD1. The CDR3 has 15 amino acids. V lost 5 bases to trimming and J lost 2 bases; unmatched junction nucleotides: 5. Germline lookup yields CDR1 SGHVS and CDR2 FQNEAQ. CDR3 in DNA: TGTGCCAGCAGCCATGGACAGGGGGCAGCCTACGAGCAGTACTTC. It encodes CASSHGQGAAYEQYF.

This clonotype was counted many times. CDR3 region: CATRSTGPETQYF. CDR3 bases: TGTGCCACACGCTCGACTGGCCCAGAGACCCAGTACTTC. The rearrangement joins TRBV6-1 to TRBJ2-5; no firm D call. CDR3 length: 13 residues. V was shortened by 10 bases and J by 4 bases, with 16 bases between the two germline ends. Germline CDR1 MNHNS, CDR2 SASEGT.

The genes are TRBV5-1 and TRBJ2-5, with D perhaps matching TRBD2 (6 bases). Germline CDR1 reads SGHRS; CDR2 reads YFSETQ. CDR3 length: 14 residues. V lost 3 bases and J 5 bases, leaving 14 bases between the germline ends. DNA of the CDR3: TGCGCCAGCAGCTCGGACGGAGGGCAGGAGACCCAGTACTTC. Residues: CASSSDGGQETQYF.

This clonotype was observed many times. For the CDR3, the DNA is TGTGCCAGCAGCTCCTCCGGACAGGGAGCAGATACGCAGTATTTT. Translation gives CASSSSGQGADTQYF. This chain joins TRBV7-2 and TRBJ2-3; 8 positions agree with TRBD1. J lost 4 bases, V lost 4 bases, and 7 bases had no gene match. The CDR3 is 15 amino acids. Germline lookup yields CDR1 SGHTA and CDR2 FQGNSA.